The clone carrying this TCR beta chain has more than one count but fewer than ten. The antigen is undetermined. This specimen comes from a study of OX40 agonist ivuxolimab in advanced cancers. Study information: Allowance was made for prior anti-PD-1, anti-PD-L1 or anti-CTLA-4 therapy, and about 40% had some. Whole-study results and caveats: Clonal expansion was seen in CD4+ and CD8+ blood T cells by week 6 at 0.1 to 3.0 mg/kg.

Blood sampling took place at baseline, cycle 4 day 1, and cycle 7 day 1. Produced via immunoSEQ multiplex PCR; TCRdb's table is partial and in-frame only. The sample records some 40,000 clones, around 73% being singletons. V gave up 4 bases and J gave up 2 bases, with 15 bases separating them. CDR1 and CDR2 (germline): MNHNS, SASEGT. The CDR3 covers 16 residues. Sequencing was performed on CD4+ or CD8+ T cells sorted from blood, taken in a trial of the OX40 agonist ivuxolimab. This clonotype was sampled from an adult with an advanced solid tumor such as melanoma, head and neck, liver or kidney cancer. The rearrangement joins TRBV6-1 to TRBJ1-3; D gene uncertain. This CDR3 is CASSALAGRAGNTIYF. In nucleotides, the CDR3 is TGTGCCAGCAGTGCACTCGCGGGGAGAGCTGGAAACACCATATATTTT.